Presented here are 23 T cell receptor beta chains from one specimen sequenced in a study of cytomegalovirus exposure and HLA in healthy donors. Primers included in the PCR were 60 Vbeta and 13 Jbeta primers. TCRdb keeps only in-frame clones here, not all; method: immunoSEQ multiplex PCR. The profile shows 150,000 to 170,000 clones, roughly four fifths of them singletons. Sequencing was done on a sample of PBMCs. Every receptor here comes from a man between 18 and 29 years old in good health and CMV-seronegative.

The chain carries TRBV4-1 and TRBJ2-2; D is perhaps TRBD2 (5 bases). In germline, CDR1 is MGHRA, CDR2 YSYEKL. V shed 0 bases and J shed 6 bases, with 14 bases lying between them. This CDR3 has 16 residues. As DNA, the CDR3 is TGCGCCAGCAGCCAAGAACACCTCCGGGGTTCCGGGGAGCTGTTTTTT. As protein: CASSQEHLRGSGELFF.

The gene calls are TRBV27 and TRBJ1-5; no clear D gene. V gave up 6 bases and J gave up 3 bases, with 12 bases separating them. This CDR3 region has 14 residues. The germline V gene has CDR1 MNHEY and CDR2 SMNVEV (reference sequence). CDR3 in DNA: TGTGCCAGCAGACCCGACAAGTTCAATCAGCCCCAGCATTTT. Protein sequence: CASRPDKFNQPQHF.

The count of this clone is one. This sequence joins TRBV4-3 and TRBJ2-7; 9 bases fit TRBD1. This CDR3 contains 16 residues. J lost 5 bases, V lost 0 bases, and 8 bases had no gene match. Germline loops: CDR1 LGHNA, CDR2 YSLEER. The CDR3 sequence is CASSQDLRQGGDEQYF. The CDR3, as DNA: TGCGCCAGCAGCCAAGACCTACGACAGGGGGGGGACGAGCAGTACTTC.

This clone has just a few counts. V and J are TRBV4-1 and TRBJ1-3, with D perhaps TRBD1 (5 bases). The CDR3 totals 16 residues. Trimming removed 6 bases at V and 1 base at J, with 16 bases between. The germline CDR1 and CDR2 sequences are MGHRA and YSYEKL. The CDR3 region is CASSPPGGRSGNTIYF. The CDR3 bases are TGCGCCAGCAGTCCTCCGGGGGGTCGGTCTGGAAACACCATATATTTT.

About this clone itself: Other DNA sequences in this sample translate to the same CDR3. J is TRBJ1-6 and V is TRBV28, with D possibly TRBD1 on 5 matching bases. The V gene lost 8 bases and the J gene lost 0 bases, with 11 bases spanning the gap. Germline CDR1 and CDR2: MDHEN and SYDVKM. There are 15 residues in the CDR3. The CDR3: CASLGASSYNSPLHF. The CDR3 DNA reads TGTGCCAGCCTTGGGGCGAGCTCCTATAATTCACCCCTCCACTTT.

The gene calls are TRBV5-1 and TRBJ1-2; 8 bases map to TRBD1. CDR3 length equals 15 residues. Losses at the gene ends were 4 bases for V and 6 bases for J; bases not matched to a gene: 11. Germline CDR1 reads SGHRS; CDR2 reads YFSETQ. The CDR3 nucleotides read TGCGCCAGCAGCCCACGGACAGGGAAGGGGAATGGCTACACCTTC. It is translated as CASSPRTGKGNGYTF.

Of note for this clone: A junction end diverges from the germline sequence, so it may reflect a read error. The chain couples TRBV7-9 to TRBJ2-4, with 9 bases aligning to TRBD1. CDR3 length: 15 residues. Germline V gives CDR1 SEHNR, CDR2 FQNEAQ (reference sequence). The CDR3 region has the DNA TGTTCCAGCAGCCTCCCGCGACAGGGGGAAAACATTCAGTACTTC. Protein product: CSSSLPRQGENIQYF.

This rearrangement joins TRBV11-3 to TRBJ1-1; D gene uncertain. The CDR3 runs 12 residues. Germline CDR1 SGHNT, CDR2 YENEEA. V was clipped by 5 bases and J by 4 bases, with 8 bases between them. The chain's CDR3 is CASSKTGTEAFF. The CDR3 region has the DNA TGTGCCAGCAGCAAGACTGGCACTGAAGCTTTCTTT. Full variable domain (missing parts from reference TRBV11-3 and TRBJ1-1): EAGVVQSPRYKIIEKKQPVAFWCNPISGHNTLYWYLQNLGQGPELLIRYENEEAVDDSQLPKDRFSAERLKGVDSTLKIQPAELGDSAVYLCASSKTGTEAFFGQGTRLTVV.

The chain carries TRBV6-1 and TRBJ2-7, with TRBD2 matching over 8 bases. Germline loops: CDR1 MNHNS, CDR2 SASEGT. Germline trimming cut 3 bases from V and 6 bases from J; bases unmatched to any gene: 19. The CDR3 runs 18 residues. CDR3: CASSDTIRGLGSLVEQYF. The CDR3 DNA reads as TGTGCCAGCAGTGATACTATCAGGGGACTAGGTTCACTGGTCGAGCAGTACTTC.

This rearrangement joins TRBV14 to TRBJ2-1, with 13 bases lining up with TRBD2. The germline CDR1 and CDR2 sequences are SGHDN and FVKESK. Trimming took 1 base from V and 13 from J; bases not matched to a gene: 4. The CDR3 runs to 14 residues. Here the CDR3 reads CASSQAGTSGIQFF. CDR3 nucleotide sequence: TGTGCCAGCAGCCAAGCTGGGACTAGCGGGATCCAGTTCTTC.

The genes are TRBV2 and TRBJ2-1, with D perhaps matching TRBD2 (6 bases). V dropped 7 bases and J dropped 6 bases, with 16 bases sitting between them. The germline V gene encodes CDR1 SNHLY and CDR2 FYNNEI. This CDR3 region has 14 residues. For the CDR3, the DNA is TGTGCCAGCACCGCCCCCCCGGGAGTCAATGAGCAGTTCTTC. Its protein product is CASTAPPGVNEQFF.

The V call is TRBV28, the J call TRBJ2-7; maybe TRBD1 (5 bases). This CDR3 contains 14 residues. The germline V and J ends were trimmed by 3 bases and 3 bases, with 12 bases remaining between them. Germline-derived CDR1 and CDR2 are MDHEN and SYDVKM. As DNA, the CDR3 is TGTGCCAGCAGTTTGCCCGACAGCAGCTACGAGCAGTACTTC. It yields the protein CASSLPDSSYEQYF.

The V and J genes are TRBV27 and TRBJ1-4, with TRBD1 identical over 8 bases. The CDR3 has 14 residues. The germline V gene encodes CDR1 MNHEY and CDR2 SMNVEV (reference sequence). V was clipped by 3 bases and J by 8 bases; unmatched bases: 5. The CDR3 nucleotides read TGTGCCAGCAGTTTGACAGGGGTACAGGAAAAACTGTTTTTT. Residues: CASSLTGVQEKLFF. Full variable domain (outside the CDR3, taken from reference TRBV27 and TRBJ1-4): EAQVTQNPRYLITVTGKKLTVTCSQNMNHEYMSWYRQDPGLGLRQIYYSMNVEVTDKGDVPEGYKVSRKEKRNFPLILESPSPNQTSLYFCASSLTGVQEKLFFGSGTQLSVL.

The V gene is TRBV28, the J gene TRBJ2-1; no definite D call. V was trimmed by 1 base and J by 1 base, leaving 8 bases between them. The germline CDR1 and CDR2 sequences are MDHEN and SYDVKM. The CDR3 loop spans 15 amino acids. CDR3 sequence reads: CASSLSRVSYNEQFF. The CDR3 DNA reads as TGTGCCAGCAGTTTATCGAGAGTATCCTACAATGAGCAGTTCTTC.

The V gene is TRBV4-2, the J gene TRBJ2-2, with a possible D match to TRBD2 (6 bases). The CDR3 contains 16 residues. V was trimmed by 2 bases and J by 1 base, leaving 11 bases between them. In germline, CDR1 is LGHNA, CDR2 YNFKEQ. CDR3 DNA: TGTGCCAGCAGCCAACCCGGGACTTTGAACACCGGGGAGCTGTTTTTT. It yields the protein CASSQPGTLNTGELFF.

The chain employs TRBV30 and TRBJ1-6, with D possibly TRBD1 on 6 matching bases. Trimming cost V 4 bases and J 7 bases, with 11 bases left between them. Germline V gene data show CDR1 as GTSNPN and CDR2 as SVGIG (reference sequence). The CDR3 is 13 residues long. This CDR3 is CAWTQGTNSPLHF. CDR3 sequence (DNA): TGTGCCTGGACCCAGGGGACAAATTCACCCCTCCACTTT.

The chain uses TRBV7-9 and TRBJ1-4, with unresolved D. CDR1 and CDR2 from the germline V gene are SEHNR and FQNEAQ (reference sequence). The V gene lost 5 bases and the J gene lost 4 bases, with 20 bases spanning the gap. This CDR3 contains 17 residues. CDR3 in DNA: TGTGCCAGCAGCCAGACTGGAGATTCGTCCTATAATGAAAAACTGTTTTTT. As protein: CASSQTGDSSYNEKLFF. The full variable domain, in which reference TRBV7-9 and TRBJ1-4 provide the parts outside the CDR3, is DTGVSQNPRHKITKRGQNVTFRCDPISEHNRLYWYRQTLGQGPEFLTYFQNEAQLEKSRLLSDRFSAERPKGSFSTLEIQRTEQGDSAMYLCASSQTGDSSYNEKLFFGSGTQLSVL.

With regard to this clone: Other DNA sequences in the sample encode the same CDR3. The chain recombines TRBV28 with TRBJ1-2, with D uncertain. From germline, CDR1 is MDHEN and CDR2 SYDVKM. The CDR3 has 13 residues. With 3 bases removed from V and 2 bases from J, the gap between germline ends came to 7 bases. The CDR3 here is CASSLRGNYGYTF. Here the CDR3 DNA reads TGTGCCAGCAGTTTGCGGGGAAACTATGGCTACACCTTC.

The CDR3 region has the DNA TGCAGCGTTGAGACAGGGGTTGGTGGCTACACCTTC. This codes for CSVETGVGGYTF. V is TRBV29-1 and J is TRBJ1-2; 8 nucleotides match TRBD1. CDR1 SQVTM and CDR2 ANQGSEA come from the germline V gene. Germline trimming cut 3 bases from V and 7 bases from J; bases unmatched to any gene: 4. This CDR3 has 12 residues.

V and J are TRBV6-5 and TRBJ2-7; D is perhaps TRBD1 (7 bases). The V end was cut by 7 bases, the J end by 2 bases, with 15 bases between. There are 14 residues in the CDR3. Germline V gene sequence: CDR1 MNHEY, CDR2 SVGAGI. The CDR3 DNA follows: TGTGCCAGCACCCGGCAGGGGGGCGCCTACGAGCAGTACTTC. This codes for CASTRQGGAYEQYF.

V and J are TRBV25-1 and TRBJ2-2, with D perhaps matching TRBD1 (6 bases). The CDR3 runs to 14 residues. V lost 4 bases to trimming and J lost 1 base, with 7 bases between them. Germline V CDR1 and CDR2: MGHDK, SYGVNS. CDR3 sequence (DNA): TGTGCCAGCAGTGTGGGACAGAACACCGGGGAGCTGTTTTTT. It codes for CASSVGQNTGELFF. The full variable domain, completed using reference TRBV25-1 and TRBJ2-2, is EADIYQTPRYLVIGTGKKITLECSQTMGHDKMYWYQQDPGMELHLIHYSYGVNSTEKGDLSSESTVSRIRTEHFPLTLESARPSHTSQYLCASSVGQNTGELFFGEGSRLTVL.

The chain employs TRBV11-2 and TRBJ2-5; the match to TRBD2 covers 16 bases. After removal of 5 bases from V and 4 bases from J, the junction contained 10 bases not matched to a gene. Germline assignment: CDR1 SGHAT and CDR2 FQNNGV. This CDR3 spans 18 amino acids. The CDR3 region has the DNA TGTGCCAGCAGCCAGGGACTAGCGGGAGGGCCCGGTCGAGAGACCCAGTACTTC. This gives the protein CASSQGLAGGPGRETQYF.

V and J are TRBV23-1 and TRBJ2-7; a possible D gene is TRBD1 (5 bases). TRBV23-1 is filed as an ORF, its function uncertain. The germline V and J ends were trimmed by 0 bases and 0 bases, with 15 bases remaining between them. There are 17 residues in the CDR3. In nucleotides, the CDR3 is TGCGCCAGCAGTCAATCCAACAGGCCATGTCGCTCCTACGAGCAGTACTTC. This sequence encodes CASSQSNRPCRSYEQYF.